This T cell receptor (beta chain) was retrieved from a study of shared clonotypes between healthy human individuals. Study-wide context: The cohort comprised a couple of women and a few men. Their ages spanned 18 to 49 years. Study conclusions and caveats: It was expected that sequencing depth would affect clonotype sharing among donors.

Authors' data handling: ImmunoSEQ yielded junction-only sequences lacking quality scores, so filtering differed. Only in-frame clones appear in the TCRdb table, and some are missing; sequencing was by immunoSEQ multiplex PCR. V and J calls and clone size are those listed in that table; D and trimming were worked out from the DNA. The repertoire consists of some 2 million clones, with about 95% occurring once and the leading ten covering approximately 1.2%. Germline V gene lookup returns CDR1 SEHNR and CDR2 FQNEAQ (reference sequence). Deletions cut 1 base from V and 9 bases from J, with 10 bases between. This CDR3 is built from 13 residues. Terminally differentiated effector memory CD45RA+ cells were excluded from the naive CD8 cells, which were CD45RO-negative and positively selected for CCR7. All participating donors were Caucasian adults from Nashville, Tennessee. This clone was recorded once. Its antigen is as yet unknown.

The TCR originated in a man aged 18 to 29 in good health. Material: naive CD8+ T cells sorted from blood. The chain is built from TRBV7-9 and TRBJ1-5, with D unresolved. The CDR3 loop is CASSLEGGLPQHF. CDR3 DNA: TGTGCCAGCAGCTTAGAGGGCGGGCTGCCCCAGCATTTT.